Below, one T cell receptor (beta chain) is given with its context. The CDR3 runs 15 residues. Germline CDR1 MNHEY, CDR2 SMNVEV (reference sequence). V was pared by 0 bases and J by 6 bases, with 15 bases between. The sample belongs to a study of shared clonotypes between healthy human individuals. Method: immunoSEQ multiplex PCR; TCRdb's copy keeps in-frame clones and lacks some. The top ten hold approximately 1.6% of the sample, which has about 2.1 million clones, approximately 92% seen once. As defined, naive CD8 cells were CD45RO-negative and positively selected for CCR7, with terminally differentiated effector memory CD45RA+ cells excluded.

This sequence was found in a man aged 18 to 35 in good health. Some clones in this sample may be carry-over from other donors' samples. The chain is built from TRBV27 and TRBJ2-7, with a weak D call TRBD2 (5 bases). The specimen sequenced was naive CD8+ T cells from PBMCs. The CDR3: CASSLSLDSQREQYF. CDR3 DNA sequence: TGTGCCAGCAGTTTATCCTTGGACTCACAACGCGAGCAGTACTTC.